These 10 T cell receptor beta chains came from one sample sequenced in a study of T cells in localized non-small cell lung cancer. Generated by immunoSEQ multiplex PCR, the TCRdb table keeps only in-frame clones and is missing some. The repertoire holds 70,000 to 95,000 clones, with approximately 90% as singletons. The sample consisted of PBMCs, taken before any cancer treatment. The receptors here all came from a woman between 40 and 69 years old with stage II squamous cell lung carcinoma.

V usage is TRBV27 and J usage is TRBJ1-6, with D maybe TRBD1 (6 bases). The germline CDR1 and CDR2 sequences are MNHEY and SMNVEV (reference sequence). The V gene lost 6 bases and the J gene lost 10 bases, with 28 bases spanning the gap. The CDR3 has 18 amino acids. The CDR3 loop reads CASRKVGAGMKAGSPLHF. As DNA, the CDR3 is TGTGCCAGCAGGAAAGTGGGGGCAGGGATGAAGGCGGGCTCACCCCTCCACTTT.

The V call is TRBV5-1, the J call TRBJ1-3, with 7 nucleotides matching TRBD1. The germline V gene encodes CDR1 SGHRS and CDR2 YFSETQ. Trimming removed 4 bases from V and 2 bases from J; junction bases left unmatched: 9. The CDR3 loop spans 16 amino acids. CDR3 coding DNA: TGCGCCAGCAGCGGTCCAGGACAGGACACTGGAAACACCATATATTTT. Protein sequence: CASSGPGQDTGNTIYF.

The V call is TRBV10-1, the J call TRBJ2-5; D might be TRBD1 (6 bases). Germline V lookup: CDR1 WNHNN, CDR2 SYGVQD (reference sequence). With 8 bases removed from V and 4 bases from J, the gap between germline ends came to 14 bases. CDR3 length: 13 residues. CDR3 sequence reads: CASQEGVRETQYF. The CDR3 DNA reads as TGCGCCAGCCAAGAGGGGGTTAGAGAGACCCAGTACTTC.

This clone was recorded a few times. The chain has TRBV5-1 and TRBJ2-3; no firm D call. Germline lookup yields CDR1 SGHRS and CDR2 YFSETQ. V lost 1 base and J 1 base, leaving 10 bases between the germline ends. This CDR3 is built from 15 residues. As DNA, the CDR3 is TGCGCCAGCAGCTTGATGGCAGACCGCACAGATACGCAGTATTTT. It specifies CASSLMADRTDTQYF.

This clone was observed a single time. The rearrangement joins TRBV19 to TRBJ1-2; D call uncertain. From germline, CDR1 is LNHDA and CDR2 SQIVND (reference sequence). The CDR3 consists of 12 residues. V was trimmed by 5 bases and J by 4 bases, leaving 8 bases between them. The CDR3 DNA is TGTGCCAGTAGTGTAATGGGCTATGGCTACACCTTC. Amino acids: CASSVMGYGYTF.

The chain uses TRBV11-2 and TRBJ2-3, with 9 bases matching TRBD1. The CDR3 loop spans 16 amino acids. Germline CDR1 reads SGHAT; CDR2 reads FQNNGV. The junction had 9 bases not matched to a gene; V was cut back by 3 bases and J by 5 bases. The CDR3 loop is CASSLGQGVWGDTQYF. Here the CDR3 DNA reads TGTGCCAGCAGCTTGGGACAGGGTGTGTGGGGAGATACGCAGTATTTT.

This rearrangement joins TRBV30 to TRBJ2-7; 7 bases line up with TRBD1. This CDR3 comprises 13 residues. The V gene end was trimmed by 1 base and the J gene end by 3 bases; junction bases not matched to a gene: 3. Germline-derived CDR1 and CDR2 are GTSNPN and SVGIG (reference sequence). This CDR3 is CAWSGGQRYEQYF. CDR3 sequence (DNA): TGTGCCTGGAGTGGGGGACAGCGCTACGAGCAGTACTTC.

The chain has TRBV19 and TRBJ1-4, with D perhaps TRBD1 (6 bases). V was shortened by 5 bases and J by 8 bases, with 18 bases between the two germline ends. Germline assignment: CDR1 LNHDA and CDR2 SQIVND (reference sequence). The CDR3 has 15 residues. The CDR3 DNA sequence: TGTGCCAGTAGTCCCGGCGGGGGGCTTTGGGAAAAACTGTTTTTT. Protein product: CASSPGGGLWEKLFF.

The chain links TRBV2 to TRBJ1-1, with D hard to call. Germline lookup yields CDR1 SNHLY and CDR2 FYNNEI. The CDR3 contains 11 residues. In nucleotides, the CDR3 is TGTGCGGCTACCATACTCCGGGAAATTTTCTTT. Protein sequence: CAATILREIFF.

In DNA form, the CDR3 reads TGTGCCAGCAGGAGTAGCGGGGGGGCCCTCAAAAACATTCAGTACTTC. Its protein is CASRSSGGALKNIQYF. The chain is built from TRBV28 and TRBJ2-4; 11 bases are shared with TRBD2. Germline trimming cut 6 bases from V and 3 bases from J; bases unmatched to any gene: 7. CDR3 length: 16 residues. The germline gives CDR1 MDHEN, CDR2 SYDVKM.